The TCR beta chain under discussion was sequenced for a study of T cells in tumors after PD-1 blockade. In the study overall: No patient had prior checkpoint blockade, systemic immunosuppression, or radiotherapy within 4 weeks. Each patient got pembrolizumab 200 mg every 3 weeks or cemiplimab 350 mg every 2 weeks. A subset received ongoing vismodegib 150 mg daily alongside anti-PD-1 therapy.

The V gene's germline CDR1 is MNHNS and CDR2 SASEGT. The CDR3 length is 17 residues. The V and J ends lost 1 base and 3 bases, in that order; junction bases with no gene match: 8. Method: immunoSEQ multiplex PCR; TCRdb's copy keeps in-frame clones and lacks some. The profile shows 55,000 to 70,000 clones, 80% of them singletons. Concerning this clone: No antigen is known for it.

Findings and limits, study-wide: Peripheral recruitment is suggested, as some novel exhausted tumor clones were in pre-treatment blood.

This material consisted of PBMCs, taken before anti-PD-1 treatment. The gene calls are TRBV6-1 and TRBJ1-4, with 7 bases matching TRBD1. The TCR was taken from a human donor with basal cell carcinoma. In DNA form, the CDR3 reads TGTGCCAGCAGTGAAGTGGGAGGGGGCATGGCTAATGAAAAACTGTTTTTT. Protein sequence: CASSEVGGGMANEKLFF.